This T cell receptor beta chain was documented in a study of blood T cell repertoires in COVID-19. The wider study: Nucleic acid was either cDNA or gDNA, and it came from T cells, B-cell-depleted T cells, or PBMCs.

Original analysis: It was from reference gene primer amplification that nucleated cell counts were estimated. TCRdb keeps only in-frame clones here, not all; method: immunoSEQ multiplex PCR. V and J calls and clone size follow that table, whereas D and trimming were derived from the DNA. The sample holds 85,000 to 95,000 clones, 80% to 90% seen once. The V segment lost 4 bases and the J segment 7 bases; nucleotides outside the gene matches: 12. This CDR3 is 16 amino acids long. Per germline, CDR1 SGHRS and CDR2 YFSETQ. This chain connects TRBV5-1 to TRBJ2-5, with 11 bases identical to TRBD2. The specimen sequenced was peripheral blood. The sequence was collected from a human donor with acute or convalescent COVID-19. The donor label of this sample is uncertain. The CDR3, as DNA: TGCGCCAGCAGCCCGGATAGCGGGAGGGAAGAGGTGACCCAGTACTTC. This codes for CASSPDSGREEVTQYF. The full variable domain, in which reference TRBV5-1 and TRBJ2-5 provide the parts outside the CDR3, is KAGVTQTPRYLIKTRGQQVTLSCSPISGHRSVSWYQQTPGQGLQFLFEYFSETQRNKGNFPGRFSGRQFSNSRSEMNVSTLELGDSALYLCASSPDSGREEVTQYFGPGTRLLVL.